This record looks at one T cell receptor beta chain sequence and its context. Recruited during active infection, patients (from Seattle) were subsequently followed longitudinally. Only in-frame clones appear in the TCRdb table, and some are missing; sequencing was by immunoSEQ multiplex PCR. There are 150,000 or so clones in the sample; 70% to 90% occur only once, and around 0.63% lies in the top ten. The data stem from a study of blood T cell repertoires in COVID-19. V shed 5 bases and J 0 bases; nucleotides not matched to a gene: 10. The CDR3 length is 17 residues. Germline V gene data show CDR1 as SGHVS and CDR2 as FQNEAQ.

The chain links TRBV7-8 to TRBJ2-1; 7 nucleotides agree with TRBD2. Sequenced: peripheral blood. This receptor was taken from a man in his fifties or sixties with COVID-19, enrolled during active disease. The CDR3 is CASSLSGGGSSYNEQFF. CDR3 DNA sequence: TGTGCCAGCAGCCTTTCTGGGGGAGGGAGCTCCTACAATGAGCAGTTCTTC. The entire variable domain, with the rest obtained from reference TRBV7-8 and TRBJ2-1, is as follows: GAGVSQSPRYKVAKRGQDVALRCDPISGHVSLFWYQQALGQGPEFLTYFQNEAQLDKSGLPSDRFFAERPEGSVSTLKIQRTQQEDSAVYLCASSLSGGGSSYNEQFFGPGTRLTVL.